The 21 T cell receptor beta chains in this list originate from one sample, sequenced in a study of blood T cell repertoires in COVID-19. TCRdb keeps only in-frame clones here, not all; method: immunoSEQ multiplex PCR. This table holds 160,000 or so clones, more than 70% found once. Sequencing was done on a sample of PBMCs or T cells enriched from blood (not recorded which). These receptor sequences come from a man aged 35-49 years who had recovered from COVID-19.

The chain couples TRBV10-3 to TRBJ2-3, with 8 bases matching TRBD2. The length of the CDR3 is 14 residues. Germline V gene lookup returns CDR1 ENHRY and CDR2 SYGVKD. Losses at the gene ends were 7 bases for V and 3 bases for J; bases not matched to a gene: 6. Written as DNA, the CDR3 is TGTGCCATCACAACCGGGGGGGCAACAGATACGCAGTATTTT. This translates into CAITTGGATDTQYF.

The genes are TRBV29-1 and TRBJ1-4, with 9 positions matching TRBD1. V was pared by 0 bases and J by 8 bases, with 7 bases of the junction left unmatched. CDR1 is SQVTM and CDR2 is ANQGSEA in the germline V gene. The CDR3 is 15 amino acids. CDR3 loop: CSVEDWDRVGEKLFF. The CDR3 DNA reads TGCAGCGTTGAAGATTGGGACAGGGTGGGGGAAAAACTGTTTTTT.

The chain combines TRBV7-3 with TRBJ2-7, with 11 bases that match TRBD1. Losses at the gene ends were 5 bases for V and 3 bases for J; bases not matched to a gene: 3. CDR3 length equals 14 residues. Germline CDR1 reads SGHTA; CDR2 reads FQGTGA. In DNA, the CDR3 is TGTGCCAGCAGCGTCGGGACAGGGGGCTACGAGCAGTACTTC. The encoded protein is CASSVGTGGYEQYF.

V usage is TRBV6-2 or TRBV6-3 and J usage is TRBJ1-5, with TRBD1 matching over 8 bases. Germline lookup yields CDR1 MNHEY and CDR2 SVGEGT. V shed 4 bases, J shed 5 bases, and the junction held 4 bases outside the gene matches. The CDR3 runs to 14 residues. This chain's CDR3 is CASSSRGRDQPQHF. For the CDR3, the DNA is TGTGCCAGCAGTTCCAGGGGGCGCGATCAGCCCCAGCATTTT.

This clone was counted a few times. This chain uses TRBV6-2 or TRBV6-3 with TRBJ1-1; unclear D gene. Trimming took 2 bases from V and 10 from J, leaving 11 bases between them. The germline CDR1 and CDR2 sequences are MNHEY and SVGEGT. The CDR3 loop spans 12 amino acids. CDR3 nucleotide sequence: TGTGCCAGCAGTTACGGGCTAATGGGAGCTTTCTTT. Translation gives CASSYGLMGAFF.

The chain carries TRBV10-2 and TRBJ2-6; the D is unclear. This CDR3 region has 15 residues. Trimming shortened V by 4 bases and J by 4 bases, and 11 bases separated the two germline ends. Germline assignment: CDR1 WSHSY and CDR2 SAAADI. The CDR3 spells CASSGFPRGANVLTF. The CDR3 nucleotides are TGCGCCAGCAGTGGCTTCCCGAGGGGGGCCAACGTCCTGACTTTC.

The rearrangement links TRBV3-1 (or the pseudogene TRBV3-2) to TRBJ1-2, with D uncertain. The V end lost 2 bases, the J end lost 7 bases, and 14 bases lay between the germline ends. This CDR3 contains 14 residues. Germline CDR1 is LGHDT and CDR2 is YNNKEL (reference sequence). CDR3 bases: TGTGCCAGCAGCCAAAACTCGGGAGGGCTTGGCTACACCTTC. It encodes CASSQNSGGLGYTF.

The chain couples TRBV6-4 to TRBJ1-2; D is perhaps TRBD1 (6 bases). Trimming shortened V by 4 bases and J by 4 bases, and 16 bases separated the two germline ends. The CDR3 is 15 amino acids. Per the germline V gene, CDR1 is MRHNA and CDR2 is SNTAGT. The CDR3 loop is CASSVAGDTRYGYTF. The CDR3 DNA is TGTGCCAGCAGTGTAGCGGGGGACACCCGCTATGGCTACACCTTC.

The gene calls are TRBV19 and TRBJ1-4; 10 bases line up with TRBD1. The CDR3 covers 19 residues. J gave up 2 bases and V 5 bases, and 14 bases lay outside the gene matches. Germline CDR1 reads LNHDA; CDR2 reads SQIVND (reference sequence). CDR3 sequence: CASSWETGGLKGTNEKLFF. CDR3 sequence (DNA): TGTGCCAGTAGTTGGGAGACAGGGGGCCTCAAGGGGACTAATGAAAAACTGTTTTTT.

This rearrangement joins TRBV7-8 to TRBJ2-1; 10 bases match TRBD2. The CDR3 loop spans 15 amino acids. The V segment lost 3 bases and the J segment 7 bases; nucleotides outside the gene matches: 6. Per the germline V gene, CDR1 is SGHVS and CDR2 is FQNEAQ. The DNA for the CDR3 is TGTGCCAGCAGCTTGTCGCTAGCGGGGGAGAATGAGCAGTTCTTC. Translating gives CASSLSLAGENEQFF.

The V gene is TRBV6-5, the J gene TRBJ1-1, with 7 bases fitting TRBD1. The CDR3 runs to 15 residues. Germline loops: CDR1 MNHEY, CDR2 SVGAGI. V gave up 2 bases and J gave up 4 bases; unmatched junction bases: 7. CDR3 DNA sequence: TGTGCCAGCAGTTACAGTTTTGACAGGGCCACTGAAGCTTTCTTT. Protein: CASSYSFDRATEAFF.

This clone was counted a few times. The CDR3 here is CASSFSGETEAFF. The CDR3 DNA follows: TGTGCCAGCAGCTTTTCAGGGGAGACTGAAGCTTTCTTT. The chain employs TRBV7-6 and TRBJ1-1; D possibly corresponds to TRBD1 (6 bases). Trimming took 3 bases from V and 5 from J, leaving 10 bases between them. There are 13 residues in the CDR3. Germline CDR1 and CDR2: SGHVS and FNYEAQ. Using reference TRBV7-6 and TRBJ1-1 for the parts outside the CDR3, the full variable domain is GAGVSQSPRYKVTKRGQDVALRCDPISGHVSLYWYRQALGQGPEFLTYFNYEAQQDKSGLPNDRFSAERPEGSISTLTIQRTEQRDSAMYRCASSFSGETEAFFGQGTRLTVV.

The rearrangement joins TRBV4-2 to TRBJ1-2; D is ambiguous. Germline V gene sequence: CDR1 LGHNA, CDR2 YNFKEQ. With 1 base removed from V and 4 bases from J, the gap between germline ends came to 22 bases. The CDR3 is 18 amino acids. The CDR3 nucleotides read TGTGCCAGCAGCCAAGTCACACGACGCGGAGCCCATCTCTATGGCTACACCTTC. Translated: CASSQVTRRGAHLYGYTF.

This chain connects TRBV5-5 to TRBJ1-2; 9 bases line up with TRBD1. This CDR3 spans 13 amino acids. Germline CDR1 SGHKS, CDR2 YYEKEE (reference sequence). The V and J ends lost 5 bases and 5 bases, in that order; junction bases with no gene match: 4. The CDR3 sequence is CASRSTGGYGYTF. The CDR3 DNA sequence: TGTGCCAGCAGATCGACAGGGGGGTATGGCTACACCTTC. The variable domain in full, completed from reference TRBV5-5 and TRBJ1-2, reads DAGVTQSPTHLIKTRGQQVTLRCSPISGHKSVSWYQQVLGQGPQFIFQYYEKEERGRGNFPDRFSARQFPNYSSELNVNALLLGDSALYLCASRSTGGYGYTFGSGTRLTVV.

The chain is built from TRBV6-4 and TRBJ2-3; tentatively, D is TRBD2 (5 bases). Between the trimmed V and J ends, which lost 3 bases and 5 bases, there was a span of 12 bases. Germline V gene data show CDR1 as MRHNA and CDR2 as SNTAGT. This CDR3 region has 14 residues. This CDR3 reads CASSEVPGGDTQYF. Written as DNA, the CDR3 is TGTGCCAGCAGTGAGGTCCCCGGAGGAGATACGCAGTATTTT.

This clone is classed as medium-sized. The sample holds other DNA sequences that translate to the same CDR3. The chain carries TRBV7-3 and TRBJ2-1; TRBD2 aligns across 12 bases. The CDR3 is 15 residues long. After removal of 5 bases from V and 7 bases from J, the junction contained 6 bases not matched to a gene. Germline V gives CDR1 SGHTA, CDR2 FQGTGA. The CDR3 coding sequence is TGTGCCAGCAGCACGCTAGCGGGGGGGCTGAATGAGCAGTTCTTC. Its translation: CASSTLAGGLNEQFF.

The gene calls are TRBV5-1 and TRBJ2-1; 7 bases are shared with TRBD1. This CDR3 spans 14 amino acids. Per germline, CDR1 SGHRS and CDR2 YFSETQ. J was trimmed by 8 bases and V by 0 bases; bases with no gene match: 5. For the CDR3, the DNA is TGCGCCAGCAGCTTGGAGGGGGCGATTTATGAGCAGTTCTTC. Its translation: CASSLEGAIYEQFF.

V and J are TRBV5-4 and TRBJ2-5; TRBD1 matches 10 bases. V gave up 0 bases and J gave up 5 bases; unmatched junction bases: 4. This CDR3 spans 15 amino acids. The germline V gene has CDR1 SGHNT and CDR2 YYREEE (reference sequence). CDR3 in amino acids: CASSLGDRGLETQYF. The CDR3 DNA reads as TGTGCCAGCAGCTTGGGGGACAGGGGCTTGGAGACCCAGTACTTC.

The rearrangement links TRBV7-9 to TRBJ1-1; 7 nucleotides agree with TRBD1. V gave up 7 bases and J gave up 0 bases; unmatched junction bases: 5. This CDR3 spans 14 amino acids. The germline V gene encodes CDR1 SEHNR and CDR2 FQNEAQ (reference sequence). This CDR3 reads CASTLGQLNTEAFF. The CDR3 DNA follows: TGTGCCAGCACCCTGGGACAGTTGAACACTGAAGCTTTCTTT.

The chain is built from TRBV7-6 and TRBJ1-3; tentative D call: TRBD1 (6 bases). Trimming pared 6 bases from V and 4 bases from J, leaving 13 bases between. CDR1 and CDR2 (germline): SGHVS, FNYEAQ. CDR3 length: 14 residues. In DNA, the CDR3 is TGTGCCAGCAGTTCACAGGGTTACGGAAACACCATATATTTT. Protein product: CASSSQGYGNTIYF.

CDR3 DNA sequence: TGTGCCAGCAGCCGACATTCCCAGCCAGATACGCAGTATTTT. As protein: CASSRHSQPDTQYF. V and J are TRBV11-2 and TRBJ2-3; D remains ambiguous. Germline loops: CDR1 SGHAT, CDR2 FQNNGV. This CDR3 contains 14 residues. V lost 5 bases, J lost 4 bases, and 13 bases lay in between.